These 16 T cell receptor beta chains originate from one sample sequenced in a study of identifying expanded T cells in peripheral blood. The repertoire was sequenced with immunoSEQ multiplex PCR; TCRdb's copy has only in-frame clones and lacks some. This repertoire shows more than 45,000 clones, under 85% found once; its top ten account for over 15%. The sequenced sample consisted of blood. These receptors were obtained from a person aged 18-70 years in good health.

The chain couples TRBV25-1 to TRBJ2-1; D is undetermined. Germline CDR1 reads MGHDK; CDR2 reads SYGVNS. The CDR3 spans 17 residues. V was pared by 7 bases and J by 9 bases, with 28 bases between. CDR3 loop: CASTEPKRPLQTGEQFF. The CDR3 bases are TGTGCCAGCACCGAACCCAAACGGCCTCTCCAAACGGGTGAGCAGTTCTTC.

The chain links TRBV7-3 to TRBJ2-1; tentatively, D is TRBD2 (6 bases). The CDR3 totals 14 residues. Germline values: CDR1 SGHTA, CDR2 FQGTGA. The V end was cut by 5 bases, the J end by 7 bases, with 15 bases between. CDR3 region: CASSPTRGRNEQFF. DNA of the CDR3: TGTGCCAGCAGCCCTACGCGGGGAAGGAATGAGCAGTTCTTC.

V and J are TRBV10-1 and TRBJ2-3; TRBD2 matches 8 bases. This CDR3 has 18 residues. In germline, CDR1 is WNHNN, CDR2 SYGVQD (reference sequence). The ends lost 4 bases at V and 0 bases at J; junction bases unmatched: 12. CDR3: CASSGSGGSRTSTDTQYF. For the CDR3, the DNA is TGCGCCAGCAGTGGTTCGGGAGGGAGTCGTACTAGCACAGATACGCAGTATTTT.

J is TRBJ1-1 and V is TRBV7-2; TRBD1 aligns across 9 bases. The junction had 5 bases not matched to a gene; V was cut back by 5 bases and J by 4 bases. CDR1 SGHTA and CDR2 FQGNSA come from the germline V gene. The CDR3 extends over 14 amino acids. The CDR3 nucleotides are TGTGCCAGCAGCAACACAGGGGGCGTCACTGAAGCTTTCTTT. Its translation is CASSNTGGVTEAFF.

This clone showed up just once. The chain links TRBV19 to TRBJ2-3, with TRBD1 as a possible D gene (5 bases). Trimming removed 5 bases at V and 4 bases at J, with 13 bases between. Looked up from germline, CDR1 is LNHDA and CDR2 is SQIVND (reference sequence). The CDR3 has 14 amino acids. CDR3 region: CASSSGHEADTQYF. The CDR3 region has the DNA TGTGCCAGTAGTTCAGGACACGAGGCAGATACGCAGTATTTT.

This clone has a handful of counts. CDR3 protein: CASSPSGFLETQYF. For the CDR3, the DNA is TGTGCCAGCAGCCCCTCAGGCTTTTTAGAGACCCAGTACTTC. This chain connects TRBV7-9 to TRBJ2-5; D not resolved. Germline V lookup: CDR1 SEHNR, CDR2 FQNEAQ (reference sequence). The V and J ends lost 5 bases and 4 bases respectively, with 14 bases between them. There are 14 residues in the CDR3.

This rearrangement joins TRBV7-2 to TRBJ1-3; D is possibly TRBD1 (6 bases). V was pared by 5 bases and J by 7 bases, with 12 bases between. Per the germline V gene, CDR1 is SGHTA and CDR2 is FQGNSA. This CDR3 is 13 amino acids long. The chain's CDR3 is CASSPHQGNTIYF. CDR3 in DNA: TGTGCCAGCAGCCCCCATCAGGGGAACACCATATATTTT.

The chain recombines TRBV19 with TRBJ1-2, with a weak D call TRBD1 (6 bases). CDR3 length: 15 residues. Per germline, CDR1 LNHDA and CDR2 SQIVND (reference sequence). Trimming shortened V by 3 bases and J by 2 bases, and 13 bases separated the two germline ends. This CDR3 is CASSMDPGVNYGYTF. For the CDR3, the DNA is TGTGCCAGTAGTATGGACCCAGGGGTGAACTATGGCTACACCTTC. Complete variable domain (other parts from reference TRBV19 and TRBJ1-2): DGGITQSPKYLFRKEGQNVTLSCEQNLNHDAMYWYRQDPGQGLRLIYYSQIVNDFQKGDIAEGYSVSREKKESFPLTVTSAQKNPTAFYLCASSMDPGVNYGYTFGSGTRLTVV.

This clone was observed a few times. This chain uses TRBV5-1 with TRBJ1-1, with a tentative D call TRBD1 (6 bases). V was pared by 4 bases and J by 0 bases, with 10 bases between. CDR1 is SGHRS and CDR2 is YFSETQ in the germline V gene. CDR3 length: 14 residues. The DNA of the CDR3 is TGCGCCAGCAGCACCGGACAGTTGAACACTGAAGCTTTCTTT. It codes for CASSTGQLNTEAFF.

The chain recombines TRBV5-4 with TRBJ2-1, with D possibly being TRBD1 (8 bases). This CDR3 region has 17 residues. Per germline, CDR1 SGHNT and CDR2 YYREEE (reference sequence). The V gene lost 0 bases and the J gene lost 12 bases, with 25 bases spanning the gap. CDR3 sequence: CASSLAQGGGPPNTQFF. Written as DNA, the CDR3 is TGTGCCAGCAGCTTGGCACAGGGGGGAGGGCCCCCCAATACGCAGTTCTTC.

The J gene is TRBJ2-2, the V gene TRBV10-3; 12 bases agree with TRBD2. Losses at the gene ends were 10 bases for V and 5 bases for J; bases not matched to a gene: 5. The germline gives CDR1 ENHRY, CDR2 SYGVKD. CDR3 length: 14 amino acids. CDR3 sequence reads: CATGLAGPTGELFF. As DNA, the CDR3 is TGTGCCACCGGACTAGCGGGACCTACCGGGGAGCTGTTTTTT.

This rearrangement joins TRBV19 to TRBJ1-6, with 8 nucleotides matching TRBD1. Germline lookup yields CDR1 LNHDA and CDR2 SQIVND (reference sequence). The trim removed 7 bases at V and 1 base at J, leaving 6 bases unmatched. The CDR3 runs to 16 residues. CDR3 amino acids: CASTKRQGSYNSPLHF. The CDR3 coding sequence is TGTGCCAGTACCAAACGACAGGGGTCCTATAATTCACCCCTCCACTTT.

The V and J genes are TRBV21-1 and TRBJ2-7; the table's D call, TRBD1, was not checked against the DNA. TRBV21-1 has pseudogene status. The CDR3 runs to 11 residues. CDR3 sequence reads: CASSSPPPGYV. CDR3 bases: TGTGCCAGCAGCTCGCCCCCGCCAGGGTACGTC.

The chain combines TRBV6-1 with TRBJ1-5; no clear D gene. The CDR3 runs to 16 residues. V was trimmed by 3 bases and J by 4 bases, leaving 16 bases between them. Germline V gene data show CDR1 as MNHNS and CDR2 as SASEGT. The CDR3 sequence: CASSEGVSPLNQPQHF. CDR3 sequence (DNA): TGTGCCAGCAGTGAGGGTGTCAGCCCCCTGAATCAGCCCCAGCATTTT.

The CDR3 loop reads CASSQDPGLAGEQLPADTQYF. The CDR3 region has the DNA TGCGCCAGCAGCCAAGACCCGGGACTAGCGGGGGAACAACTCCCGGCAGATACGCAGTATTTT. The chain couples TRBV4-1 to TRBJ2-3; 14 nucleotides match TRBD2. The CDR3 length is 21 residues. Germline values: CDR1 MGHRA, CDR2 YSYEKL. The trim removed 0 bases at V and 4 bases at J, leaving 15 bases unmatched.

This clone has just a few counts. The chain carries TRBV9 and TRBJ1-1, with 9 positions matching TRBD1. Germline V CDR1 and CDR2: SGDLS, YYNGEE. This CDR3 is built from 15 residues. V lost 2 bases and J lost 0; bases outside the gene matches: 2. The CDR3 DNA is TGTGCCAGCAGCGTCGGGACAGGGATGAACACTGAAGCTTTCTTT. Residues: CASSVGTGMNTEAFF. Using reference TRBV9 and TRBJ1-1 for the parts outside the CDR3, the full variable domain is DSGVTQTPKHLITATGQRVTLRCSPRSGDLSVYWYQQSLDQGLQFLIQYYNGEERAKGNILERFSAQQFPDLHSELNLSSLELGDSALYFCASSVGTGMNTEAFFGQGTRLTVV.